This T cell receptor beta chain comes out of a study of blood T cell repertoires in COVID-19. Study summary: Collection of acute and convalescent COVID-19 samples took place in the United States, Italy and Spain. T cells, B-cell-depleted T cells, or PBMCs supplied cDNA or gDNA.

The germline V gene has CDR1 SGHNT and CDR2 YYREEE (reference sequence). J lost 0 bases, V lost 4 bases, and 3 bases had no gene match. The CDR3 spans 16 residues. This table comes from immunoSEQ multiplex PCR, and its TCRdb copy is limited to in-frame clones, with some not included. This table holds around 100,000 clones, 69% found once. The origin of this receptor is a man older than 75 with acute or convalescent COVID-19. Material for sequencing was peripheral blood. V and J are TRBV5-4 and TRBJ2-1; 11 bases map to TRBD2. CDR3 residues: CASSDTSGSSYNEQFF. The CDR3, as DNA: TGTGCCAGCAGCGATACTAGCGGGAGCTCCTACAATGAGCAGTTCTTC.